This T cell receptor (beta chain) was observed in a study of T-cell memory formation after mild COVID-19. 5'RACE with constant-segment primers yielded barcoded, UMI-tagged TCR alpha and TCR beta cDNA libraries. TCRdb analysed the 5' RACE reads with MiXCR anew, one entry per CDR3 protein. This table holds approximately 390,000 distinct CDR3 sequences, 15% to 20% found once. The study's findings and limits: Researchers report contracting CD4+ clones mostly in CM and EM, with CD8+ clones in EMRA.

Germline-derived CDR1 and CDR2 are SNHLY and FYNNEI. This CDR3 has 14 residues. Trimming cost V 6 bases and J 4 bases; bases outside gene matches: 6. In this sample, this clonotype turned up a few times. The target antigen is unknown. This clonotype was obtained from a man between 18 and 35 years old who had mild COVID-19 (a few samples of this study predate the infection). Cell type and time point are not known. Sequencing input: PBMCs or a T cell subset sorted from them (not recorded which). The chain combines TRBV2 with TRBJ2-7; 10 nucleotides agree with TRBD1. Written as DNA, the CDR3 is TGTGCCAGCAGCGAGAGGACAGGGGGGTACGAGCAGTACTTC. Amino acids: CASSERTGGYEQYF. The full variable domain, completed using reference TRBV2 and TRBJ2-7, is EPEVTQTPSHQVTQMGQEVILRCVPISNHLYFYWYRQILGQKVEFLVSFYNNEISEKSEIFDDQFSVERPDGSNFTLKIRSTKLEDSAMYFCASSERTGGYEQYFGPGTRLTVT.